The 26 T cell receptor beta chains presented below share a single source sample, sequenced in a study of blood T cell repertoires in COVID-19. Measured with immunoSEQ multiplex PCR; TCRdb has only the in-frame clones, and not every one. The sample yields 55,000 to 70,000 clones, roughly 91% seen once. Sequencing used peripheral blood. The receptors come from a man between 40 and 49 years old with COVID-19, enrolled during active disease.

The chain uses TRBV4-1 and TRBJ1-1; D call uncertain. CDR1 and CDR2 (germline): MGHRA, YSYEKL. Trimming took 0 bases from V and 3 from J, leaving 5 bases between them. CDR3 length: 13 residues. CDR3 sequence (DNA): TGCGCCAGCAGCCAAGATTCATACACTGAAGCTTTCTTT. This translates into CASSQDSYTEAFF.

The CDR3 spells CASSLGQGDTEAFF. The CDR3, as DNA: TGTGCCAGCAGCCTAGGACAGGGAGACACTGAAGCTTTCTTT. V is TRBV7-9 and J is TRBJ1-1; 8 bases map to TRBD1. Losses at the gene ends were 5 bases for V and 3 bases for J; bases not matched to a gene: 5. CDR3 size: 14 residues. Germline loops: CDR1 SEHNR, CDR2 FQNEAQ (reference sequence).

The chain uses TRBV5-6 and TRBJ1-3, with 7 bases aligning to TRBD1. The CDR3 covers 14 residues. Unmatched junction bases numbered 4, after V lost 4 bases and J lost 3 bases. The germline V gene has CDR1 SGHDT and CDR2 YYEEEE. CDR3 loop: CASSNRGRGNTIYF. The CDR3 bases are TGTGCCAGCAGCAATAGGGGGCGTGGAAACACCATATATTTT.

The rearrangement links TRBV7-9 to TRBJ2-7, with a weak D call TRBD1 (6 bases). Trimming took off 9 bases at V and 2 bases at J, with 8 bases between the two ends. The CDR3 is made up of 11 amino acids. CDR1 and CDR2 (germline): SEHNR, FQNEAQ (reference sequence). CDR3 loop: CASQGTYEQYF. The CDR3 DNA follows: TGTGCCAGTCAGGGGACCTACGAGCAGTACTTC.

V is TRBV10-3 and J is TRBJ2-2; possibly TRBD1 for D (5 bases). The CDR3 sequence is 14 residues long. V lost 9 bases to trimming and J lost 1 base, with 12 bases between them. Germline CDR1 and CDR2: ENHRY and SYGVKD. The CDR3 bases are TGTGCCATAAGAAGACAGATGAACACCGGGGAGCTGTTTTTT. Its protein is CAIRRQMNTGELFF.

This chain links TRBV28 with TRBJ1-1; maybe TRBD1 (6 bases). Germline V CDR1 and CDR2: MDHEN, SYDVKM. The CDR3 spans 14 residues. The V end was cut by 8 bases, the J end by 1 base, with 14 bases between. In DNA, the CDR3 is TGTGCCAGCCAACCGGGACACAAGAACACTGAAGCTTTCTTT. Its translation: CASQPGHKNTEAFF.

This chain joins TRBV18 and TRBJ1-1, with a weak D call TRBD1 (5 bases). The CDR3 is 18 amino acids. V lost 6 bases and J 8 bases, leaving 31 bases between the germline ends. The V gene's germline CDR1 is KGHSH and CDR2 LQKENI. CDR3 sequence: CASSPQDSSGATAPEAFF. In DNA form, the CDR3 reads TGTGCCAGCTCGCCGCAAGACAGCTCTGGGGCCACAGCCCCCGAAGCTTTCTTT.

CDR3 region: CASSARLAGGSDTQYF. In DNA form, the CDR3 reads TGTGCCAGCAGCGCCCGACTAGCGGGGGGCTCAGATACGCAGTATTTT. The chain carries TRBV11-3 and TRBJ2-3, with 13 positions matching TRBD2. The J segment lost 4 bases and the V segment lost 5 bases, leaving 6 bases of the junction unmatched. The CDR3 covers 16 residues. Germline V gene data show CDR1 as SGHNT and CDR2 as YENEEA.

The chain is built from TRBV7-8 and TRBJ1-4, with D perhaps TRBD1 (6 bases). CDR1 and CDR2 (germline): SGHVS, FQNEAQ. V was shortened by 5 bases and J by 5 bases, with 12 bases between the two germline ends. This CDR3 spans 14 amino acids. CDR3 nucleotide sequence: TGTGCCAGCAGCCAACGGGACACAAATGAAAAACTGTTTTTT. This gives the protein CASSQRDTNEKLFF.

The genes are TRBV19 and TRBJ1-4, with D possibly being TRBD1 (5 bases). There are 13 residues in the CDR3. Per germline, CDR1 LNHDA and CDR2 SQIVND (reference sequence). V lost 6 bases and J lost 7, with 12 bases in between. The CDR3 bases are TGTGCCAGTAGAAAGGGGAGGAGTGAAAAACTGTTTTTT. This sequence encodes CASRKGRSEKLFF.

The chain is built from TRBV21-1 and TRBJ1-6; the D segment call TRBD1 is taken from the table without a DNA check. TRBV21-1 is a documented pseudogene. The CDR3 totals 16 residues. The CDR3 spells CASSKLRPGANSPLHF. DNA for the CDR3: TGTGCCAGCAGCAAACTCCGCCCAGGCGCTAATTCACCCCTCCACTTT.

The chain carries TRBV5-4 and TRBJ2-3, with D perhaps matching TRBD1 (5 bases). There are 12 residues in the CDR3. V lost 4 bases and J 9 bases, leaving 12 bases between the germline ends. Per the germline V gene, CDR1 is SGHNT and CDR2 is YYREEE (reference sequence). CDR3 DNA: TGTGCCAGCAGCCTTTTACAGGAAACGCAGTATTTT. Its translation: CASSLLQETQYF.

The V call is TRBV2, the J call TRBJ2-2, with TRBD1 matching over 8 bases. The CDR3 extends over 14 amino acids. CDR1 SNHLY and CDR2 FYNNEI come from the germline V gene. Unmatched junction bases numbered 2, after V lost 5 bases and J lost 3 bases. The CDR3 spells CASSQQGDTGELFF. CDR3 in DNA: TGTGCCAGCAGTCAACAGGGGGACACCGGGGAGCTGTTTTTT.

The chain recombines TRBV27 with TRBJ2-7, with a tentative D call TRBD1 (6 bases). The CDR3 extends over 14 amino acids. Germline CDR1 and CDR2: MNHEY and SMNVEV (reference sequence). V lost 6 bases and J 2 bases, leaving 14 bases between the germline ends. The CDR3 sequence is CASRRLGDTYEQYF. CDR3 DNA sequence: TGTGCCAGCAGAAGGTTGGGGGACACCTACGAGCAGTACTTC.

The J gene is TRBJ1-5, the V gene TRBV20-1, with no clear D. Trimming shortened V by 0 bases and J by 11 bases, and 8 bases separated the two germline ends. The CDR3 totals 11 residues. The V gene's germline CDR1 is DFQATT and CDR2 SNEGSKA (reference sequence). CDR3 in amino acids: CSARDTGTQHF. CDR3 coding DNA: TGCAGTGCTAGAGATACGGGGACCCAGCATTTT.

CDR3 sequence: CASSYGGNEQFF. CDR3 DNA: TGTGCCAGCAGCTACGGGGGGAATGAGCAGTTCTTC. The chain carries TRBV12-3 or TRBV12-4 and TRBJ2-1, with 7 nucleotides matching TRBD2. With 6 bases clipped from V and 7 bases from J, the junction kept 3 bases outside the gene matches. The CDR3 length is 12 residues.

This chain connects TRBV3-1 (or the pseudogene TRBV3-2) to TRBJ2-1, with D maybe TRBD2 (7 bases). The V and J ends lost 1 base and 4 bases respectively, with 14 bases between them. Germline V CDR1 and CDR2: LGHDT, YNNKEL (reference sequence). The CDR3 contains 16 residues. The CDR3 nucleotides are TGTGCCAGCAGCCAAGTCGCTCGGGGGGCGTACAATGAGCAGTTCTTC. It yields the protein CASSQVARGAYNEQFF.

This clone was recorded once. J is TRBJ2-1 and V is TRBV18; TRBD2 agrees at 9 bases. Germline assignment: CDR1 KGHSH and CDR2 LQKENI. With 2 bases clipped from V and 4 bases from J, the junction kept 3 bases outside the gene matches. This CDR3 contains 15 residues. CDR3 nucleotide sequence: TGTGCCAGCTCACCAGGCGGGGGGGCTTACAATGAGCAGTTCTTC. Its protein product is CASSPGGGAYNEQFF.

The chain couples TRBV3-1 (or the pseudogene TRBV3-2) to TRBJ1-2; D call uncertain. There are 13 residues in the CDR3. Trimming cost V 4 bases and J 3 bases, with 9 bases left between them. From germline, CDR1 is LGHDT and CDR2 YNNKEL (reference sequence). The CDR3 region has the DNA TGTGCCAGCAGCCCCGACAACGACTATGGCTACACCTTC. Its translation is CASSPDNDYGYTF.

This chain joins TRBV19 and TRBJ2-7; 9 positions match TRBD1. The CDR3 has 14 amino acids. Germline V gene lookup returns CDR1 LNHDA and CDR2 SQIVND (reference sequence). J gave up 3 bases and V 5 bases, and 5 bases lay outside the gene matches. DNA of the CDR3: TGTGCCAGTAGTGGGCTGGACAGGGGCTACGAGCAGTACTTC. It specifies CASSGLDRGYEQYF.

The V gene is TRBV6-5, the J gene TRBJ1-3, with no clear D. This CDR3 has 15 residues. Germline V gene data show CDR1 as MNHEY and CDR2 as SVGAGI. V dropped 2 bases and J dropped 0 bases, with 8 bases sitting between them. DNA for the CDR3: TGTGCCAGCAGTTACGCGACAAACTCTGGAAACACCATATATTTT. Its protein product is CASSYATNSGNTIYF.

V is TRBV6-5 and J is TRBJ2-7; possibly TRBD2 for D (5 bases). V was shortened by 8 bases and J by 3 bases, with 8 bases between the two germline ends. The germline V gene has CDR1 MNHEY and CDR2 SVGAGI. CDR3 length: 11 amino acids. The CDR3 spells CASAGHYEQYF. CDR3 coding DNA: TGTGCCAGCGCGGGCCACTACGAGCAGTACTTC.

CDR3 nucleotides: TGTGCCAGCAGCGGGGGAAGAAAGACCCAGTACTTC. This translates into CASSGGRKTQYF. The chain has TRBV28 and TRBJ2-5; TRBD2 is a possible D gene (6 bases). This CDR3 spans 12 amino acids. V was cut by 6 bases and J by 6 bases, with 11 bases left in between. Germline V gene sequence: CDR1 MDHEN, CDR2 SYDVKM.

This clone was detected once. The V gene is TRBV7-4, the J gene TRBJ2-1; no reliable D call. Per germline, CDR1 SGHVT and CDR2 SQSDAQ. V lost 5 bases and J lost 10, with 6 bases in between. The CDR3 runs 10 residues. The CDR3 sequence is CASSPTEQFF. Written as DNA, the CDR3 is TGTGCCAGCAGCCCCACAGAGCAGTTCTTC.

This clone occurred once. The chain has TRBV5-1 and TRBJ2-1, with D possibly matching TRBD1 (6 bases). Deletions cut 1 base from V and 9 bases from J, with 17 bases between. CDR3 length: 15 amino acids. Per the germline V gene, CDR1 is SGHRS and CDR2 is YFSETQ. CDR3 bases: TGCGCCAGCAGCTTGTGGATACAGGGTAATGGTGAGCAGTTCTTC. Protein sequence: CASSLWIQGNGEQFF. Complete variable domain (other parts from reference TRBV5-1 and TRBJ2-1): KAGVTQTPRYLIKTRGQQVTLSCSPISGHRSVSWYQQTPGQGLQFLFEYFSETQRNKGNFPGRFSGRQFSNSRSEMNVSTLELGDSALYLCASSLWIQGNGEQFFGPGTRLTVL.

DNA of the CDR3: TGTGCCAGCAGCTCGAACAGGGGGGATACGCAGTATTTT. It translates to CASSSNRGDTQYF. The chain joins TRBV13 to TRBJ2-3; 8 bases map to TRBD1. V gave up 4 bases and J gave up 6 bases; unmatched junction bases: 3. This CDR3 comprises 13 residues. Germline V gene sequence: CDR1 PRHDT, CDR2 FYEKMQ (reference sequence).